Described below is a single TCR beta chain sequence and its context. Sequence at one end of the junction differs from germline and may be a read error. Any patient presenting with uncontrolled infection, other autoimmune disease, pregnancy or lactation was left out. This sample stems from a study of T cells in Graves' hyperthyroidism and ophthalmopathy. RNA transcripts were the template for amplifying TCR beta CDR3 regions. The primer set for the first-round RT-PCR of the TCR CDR3 was HTBI. TCRdb re-called the multiplex PCR reads with MiXCR, one entry per CDR3 protein. The repertoire holds about 480,000 distinct CDR3 sequences, with 13% to 15% as singletons. Material: blood. The TCR comes from a young woman with Graves' hyperthyroidism.

The CDR3, as DNA: TGCGCCAGCCTATGGACTAGTTTTCCCGGGGAGCTGCTTTTT. This gives the protein CASLWTSFPGELLF. This chain uses TRBV10-2 with TRBJ2-2, with 7 nucleotides matching TRBD2. The germline V gene has CDR1 WSHSY and CDR2 SAAADI. The CDR3 consists of 14 residues.